Listed below are T cell receptor beta chains from one sample, sequenced in a study of PD-1 blockade in classical Hodgkin lymphoma. Profiling relied on immunoSEQ multiplex PCR, and the TCRdb table lists in-frame clones only, not all of them. Of tens of thousands of clones listed, 60% to 80% were seen once; the top ten hold 15% to 20%. The input for sequencing was peripheral blood mononuclear cells (PBMCs), taken before the fourth cycle of nivolumab. These receptors were collected from a human donor with classical Hodgkin lymphoma. CDR3s include the opening cysteine and the closing phenylalanine or tryptophan. D genes are given only for firm matches. Expanded clones get a size class; other rows say once, few or many, or leave the size out.

clone size	V gene	J gene	D gene	CDR3 DNA	CDR3 protein
-	TRBV6-6	TRBJ1-1	-	TGTGCCGGCAGTTACGAGGGGAGCGGCACTGAAGCTTTCTTT	CAGSYEGSGTEAFF
few	TRBV5-6	TRBJ2-7	TRBD2	TGTGCCAGCAGCTTACCGGGACTAGACCAGTACTTC	CASSLPGLDQYF
-	TRBV7-8	TRBJ2-3	TRBD2	TGTGCCAGCAGCTTAGTTAGCGGGGCCCTATCTGGCACAGATACGCAGTATTTT	CASSLVSGALSGTDTQYF
-	TRBV30	TRBJ2-3	-	TGTGCCTGGCATACAGGGAACACAGATACGCAGTATTTT	CAWHTGNTDTQYF
once	TRBV9	TRBJ2-2	TRBD1	TGTGCCAGCAGCGTCCGGACAGGGGCCGGGGAGCTGTTTTTT	CASSVRTGAGELFF
-	TRBV4-3	TRBJ2-2	-	TGCGCCAGCAGCCAAGTTTTTACGGGGGGCCCGAACACCGGGGAGCTGTTTTTT	CASSQVFTGGPNTGELFF
-	TRBV5-8	TRBJ2-3	-	TGTGCCAGCAGCGGTGAGGGGAGAGATACGCAGTATTTT	CASSGEGRDTQYF
few	TRBV6-6	TRBJ1-1	-	TGTGCCAGCAGTGTTGGGTGGGAAATCAGGAACACTGAAGCTTTCTTT	CASSVGWEIRNTEAFF
few	TRBV28	TRBJ2-1	-	TGTGCCAGCAGTTCACCTGGGACTGCACCCTACAATGAGCAGTTCTTC	CASSSPGTAPYNEQFF
-	TRBV9	TRBJ1-2	TRBD1	TGTGCCAGCAGCCCCCAGACAGGACAGGGGGTGAGCTACACCTTC	CASSPQTGQGVSYTF
-	TRBV6-1	TRBJ2-7	-	TGTGCCAGCAGTGAAGTGCGAGGATACGAGCAGTACTTC	CASSEVRGYEQYF
-	TRBV10-3	TRBJ1-1	TRBD1	TGTGCCATCAGCTGGGACAGGGCGAACACTGAAGCTTTCTTT	CAISWDRANTEAFF
few	TRBV2	TRBJ1-2	-	TGTGCCAGCAGTACCCGACAGACAACTAGCTATGGCTACACCTTC	CASSTRQTTSYGYTF
-	TRBV7-9	TRBJ1-1	-	TGTGCCAGCAGCAGCGAGGGCAGGGGTAGTAACACTGAAGCTTTCTTT	CASSSEGRGSNTEAFF
once	TRBV5-1	TRBJ2-3	TRBD2	TGCGCCAGCAGCTTGGTCCCGGGGGGGAGTGGAGATACGCAGTATTTT	CASSLVPGGSGDTQYF
-	TRBV27	TRBJ2-1	TRBD1	TGTGCCAGCAGAAAACAGGGGACGTATCTGCAGTTCTTC	CASRKQGTYLQFF
-	TRBV9	TRBJ2-7	-	TGTGCCAGCAGCGTTCAGGGAGCATTGGGGGAGCAGTACTTC	CASSVQGALGEQYF
-	TRBV7-9	TRBJ2-2	-	TGTGCCAGCAGCTTGCAGGGGAACACCGGGGAGCTGTTTTTT	CASSLQGNTGELFF
-	TRBV28	TRBJ1-1	-	TGTGCCAGCAGTTTTCAATTGAACACTGAAGCTTTCTTT	CASSFQLNTEAFF
-	TRBV5-7	TRBJ2-2	-	TGTGCCAGCAGCTTGCCTGAGACCGGGGAGCTGTTTTTT	CASSLPETGELFF
medium-sized	TRBV18	TRBJ1-3	-	TGTGCCAGCTCACCGGAGACAGGAGGCGGAAACACCATATATTTT	CASSPETGGGNTIYF
-	TRBV27	TRBJ1-2	TRBD1	TGTGCCAGCAGTTTCAGGGGGGCGCGAGGGTTAGGCTACACCTTC	CASSFRGARGLGYTF
-	TRBV7-9	TRBJ1-5	-	TGTGCCAGCAGCTTAGCCCGCAATCAGCCCCAGCATTTT	CASSLARNQPQHF
-	TRBV5-4	TRBJ1-2	TRBD1	TGTGCCAGCAGCTTGGGACAGGGAAGTGGCTACACCTTC	CASSLGQGSGYTF
once	TRBV7-6	TRBJ1-5	-	TGTGCCAGCAGCTCGGGGCACAATCAGCCCCAGCATTTT	CASSSGHNQPQHF
-	TRBV27	TRBJ1-2	-	TGTGCCAGCAGGCCTAGGTGGGAGGAGGGTTGCACCTTC	CASRPRWEEGCTF
-	TRBV6-5	TRBJ1-2	-	TGTGCCAGCAGTGGTGGGTGTAGAAAGACCTATGGCTACACCTTC	CASSGGCRKTYGYTF
-	TRBV5-1	TRBJ1-1	-	TGCGCCAGCAGTCCCCTCACGGACCGGCGGAACACTGAAGCTTTCTTT	CASSPLTDRRNTEAFF
-	TRBV9	TRBJ2-2	-	TGTGCCAGCAATAAGAACACCGGGGAGCTGTTTTTT	CASNKNTGELFF
-	TRBV27	TRBJ1-4	-	TGTGCCAGCAGTGCGTGGGGCTCCCCAAATGAAAAACTGTTTTTT	CASSAWGSPNEKLFF
-	TRBV2	TRBJ1-6	TRBD1	TGTGCCAGCAGTGAGGGACAGGGGTTTCAATCACCCCTCCACTTT	CASSEGQGFQSPLHF
-	TRBV6-6	TRBJ2-5	-	TGTGCCAGCAGTCCCCACAGGCTACAGACCCAGTACTTC	CASSPHRLQTQYF
-	TRBV5-1	TRBJ1-2	-	TGCGCCAGCCGGACCCAAAACTATGGCTACACCTTC	CASRTQNYGYTF
-	TRBV11-2	TRBJ2-3	TRBD2	TGTGCCAGCAGCTTAGATCTGTCGGGGGGTACGCAGTATTTT	CASSLDLSGGTQYF
-	TRBV2	TRBJ1-1	TRBD1	TGTGCCAGCAGGCCAGGACAGGCTGGGAACACTGAAGCTTTCTTT	CASRPGQAGNTEAFF
medium-sized	TRBV29-1	TRBJ1-2	-	TGCAGCGTTACATTGGGAGGAAACTATGGCTACACCTTC	CSVTLGGNYGYTF
-	TRBV4-3	TRBJ1-1	TRBD1	TGCGCCAGCAGCCAAGATCCCGGGACAGGGGGGTCTGAAGCTTTCTTT	CASSQDPGTGGSEAFF